The 28 T cell receptor beta chains below come from one sample, sequenced in a study of patients and donors after allogeneic stem cell transplantation. TCRdb reprocessed the RT-PCR reads with MiXCR, giving one entry per CDR3 protein. The sample holds approximately 200,000 distinct CDR3 sequences, around 40% seen once. The specimen sequenced was blood, either unsorted or a sorted T cell fraction (not recorded which). These receptors came from a human donor who was either an allogeneic HSCT recipient or a stem cell or donor lymphocyte infusion donor (not recorded which). It is not recorded whose cells these are; they may come from a transplant donor.

This chain links TRBV7-2 with TRBJ1-4; D gene uncertain. Trimming pared 5 bases from V and 6 bases from J, leaving 7 bases between. The CDR3 runs 12 residues. The germline gives CDR1 SGHTA, CDR2 FQGNSA. CDR3: CASSTRDEKLFF. The CDR3 coding sequence is TGTGCCAGCAGCACACGAGATGAAAAACTGTTTTTT.

This clonotype was seen a few times. This chain connects TRBV6-1 to TRBJ1-4, with D possibly matching TRBD1 (6 bases). CDR3 length equals 16 residues. Trimming cost V 4 bases and J 0 bases, with 12 bases left between them. The V gene's germline CDR1 is MNHNS and CDR2 SASEGT. CDR3 residues: CASSGTAFATNEKLFF. CDR3 nucleotides: TGTGCCAGCAGTGGGACAGCTTTTGCAACTAATGAAAAACTGTTTTTT.

The chain is built from TRBV29-1 and TRBJ2-3; TRBD1 aligns across 8 bases. Germline CDR1 reads SQVTM; CDR2 reads ANQGSEA. The CDR3 has 16 residues. V was pared by 5 bases and J by 0 bases, with 10 bases of the junction left unmatched. CDR3 nucleotide sequence: TGCAGCGTTACGACAGGGGTGAAATCTAGCACAGATACGCAGTATTTT. This codes for CSVTTGVKSSTDTQYF.

This clonotype was counted only a few times. V and J are TRBV6-6 and TRBJ1-2, with D possibly TRBD1 on 5 matching bases. The CDR3 covers 15 residues. Looked up from germline, CDR1 is MNHNY and CDR2 is SVGAGI (reference sequence). The V end was cut by 0 bases, the J end by 4 bases, with 12 bases between. For the CDR3, the DNA is TGTGCCAGCAGTTACTCGGGGGGGGACGGCTATGGCTACACCTTC. Protein sequence: CASSYSGGDGYGYTF.

The gene calls are TRBV7-6 and TRBJ2-7; D not resolved. V was trimmed by 7 bases and J by 2 bases, leaving 9 bases between them. Germline-derived CDR1 and CDR2 are SGHVS and FNYEAQ. This CDR3 contains 12 residues. The CDR3 loop is CASTSDPYEQYF. Here the CDR3 DNA reads TGTGCCAGCACCTCTGATCCCTACGAGCAGTACTTC.

The V call is TRBV20-1, the J call TRBJ2-7, with TRBD1 matching 11 bases. The CDR3 is 15 residues long. Germline loops: CDR1 DFQATT, CDR2 SNEGSKA (reference sequence). The junction had 4 bases not matched to a gene; V was cut back by 0 bases and J by 3 bases. The CDR3 protein is CSARDDGTGGYEQYF. DNA for the CDR3: TGCAGTGCTAGAGATGATGGGACAGGGGGCTACGAGCAGTACTTC.

This clonotype has a handful of counts. The chain uses TRBV5-1 and TRBJ1-4; TRBD1 might be the D (6 bases). The CDR3 contains 15 residues. V lost 1 base and J lost 2, with 9 bases in between. Germline lookup yields CDR1 SGHRS and CDR2 YFSETQ. CDR3 region: CASSLMGATNEKLFF. In nucleotides, the CDR3 is TGCGCCAGCAGCTTGATGGGGGCGACTAATGAAAAACTGTTTTTT.

This chain links TRBV12-3 or TRBV12-4 with TRBJ2-2, with 8 bases fitting TRBD2. V shed 5 bases and J 3 bases; nucleotides not matched to a gene: 14. The CDR3 is 18 amino acids. In nucleotides, the CDR3 is TGTGCCAGCAGTACGGGCCCCATCCTCGGGGGGGACACCGGGGAGCTGTTTTTT. This codes for CASSTGPILGGDTGELFF.

This clonotype occurred a few times. CDR3 amino acids: CASSFSYGGYTF. The CDR3 DNA is TGTGCCAGCAGTTTCAGCTACGGGGGCTACACCTTC. The genes are TRBV28 and TRBJ1-2; D uncertain. The CDR3 loop spans 12 amino acids. Trimming took 3 bases from V and 8 from J, leaving 10 bases between them. CDR1 is MDHEN, CDR2 SYDVKM, per germline.

The chain joins TRBV9 to TRBJ2-5, with D hard to call. V was cut by 4 bases and J by 0 bases, with 13 bases left in between. CDR3 length: 15 residues. The germline V gene has CDR1 SGDLS and CDR2 YYNGEE. The CDR3 region is CASSLEDGYQETQYF. CDR3 DNA: TGTGCCAGCAGCCTAGAGGACGGGTACCAAGAGACCCAGTACTTC.

This clonotype was seen only a few times. The chain couples TRBV10-3 to TRBJ2-3, with D perhaps TRBD1 (5 bases). Between the trimmed V and J ends, which lost 10 bases and 6 bases, there was a span of 17 bases. The CDR3 sequence is 13 residues long. Germline CDR1 is ENHRY and CDR2 is SYGVKD. The CDR3 loop is CATKGSRADTQYF. The CDR3 coding sequence is TGTGCCACGAAGGGCTCCAGGGCGGATACGCAGTATTTT.

This clonotype was detected only a few times. The chain combines TRBV28 with TRBJ1-2, with D unclear. There are 13 residues in the CDR3. Germline CDR1 is MDHEN and CDR2 is SYDVKM. Trimming took 3 bases from V and 5 from J, leaving 10 bases between them. The CDR3 coding sequence is TGTGCCAGCAGTTTTTCAACGCCGTATGGCTACACCTTC. It is translated as CASSFSTPYGYTF.

This clonotype was observed a handful of times. The gene calls are TRBV12-3 or TRBV12-4 and TRBJ1-5, with D perhaps TRBD1 (6 bases). Trimming cost V 7 bases and J 1 base, with 17 bases left between them. The CDR3 has 16 residues. The CDR3 protein is CASNRSGARSNQPQHF. DNA of the CDR3: TGTGCCAGCAATCGGTCGGGGGCGCGAAGCAATCAGCCCCAGCATTTT.

CDR3 sequence (DNA): TGTGCCAGCAGCCAAGGAATCGAGGGCAGCACTGAAGCTTTCTTT. Its translation is CASSQGIEGSTEAFF. The rearrangement uses TRBV3-1 and TRBJ1-1; D remains ambiguous. V was clipped by 1 base and J by 4 bases, with 13 bases between them. CDR3 length equals 15 residues. Germline-derived CDR1 and CDR2 are LGHDT and YNNKEL (reference sequence).

This clonotype was detected only a few times. The chain uses TRBV20-1 and TRBJ1-2; D is uncertain. The CDR3 is made up of 16 amino acids. V lost 0 bases and J lost 3, with 17 bases in between. The germline gives CDR1 DFQATT, CDR2 SNEGSKA (reference sequence). The CDR3 sequence is CSARDFRGNKDYGYTF. The CDR3 DNA reads TGCAGTGCTAGAGATTTTCGGGGAAACAAAGACTATGGCTACACCTTC.

This clonotype has a handful of counts. This chain uses TRBV7-9 with TRBJ1-4; D gene uncertain. CDR3 length: 11 residues. V was clipped by 7 bases and J by 6 bases, with 6 bases between them. CDR1 and CDR2 from the germline V gene are SEHNR and FQNEAQ (reference sequence). Here the CDR3 reads CASISDEKLFF. The CDR3 region has the DNA TGTGCCAGCATCTCAGATGAAAAACTGTTTTTT.

In its sample, this clonotype was seen a few times. The chain links TRBV7-9 to TRBJ1-4; D is ambiguous. The germline V gene has CDR1 SEHNR and CDR2 FQNEAQ (reference sequence). V was shortened by 5 bases and J by 8 bases, with 12 bases between the two germline ends. This CDR3 spans 13 amino acids. This CDR3 is CASSISDTEKLFF. CDR3 bases: TGTGCCAGCAGCATTTCCGACACCGAAAAACTGTTTTTT. The full variable domain, completed using reference TRBV7-9 and TRBJ1-4, is DTGVSQNPRHKITKRGQNVTFRCDPISEHNRLYWYRQTLGQGPEFLTYFQNEAQLEKSRLLSDRFSAERPKGSFSTLEIQRTEQGDSAMYLCASSISDTEKLFFGSGTQLSVL.

A single count supports this clonotype. The genes are TRBV18 and TRBJ2-3, with TRBD2 identical over 9 bases. The CDR3 is 16 amino acids. V lost 4 bases and J lost 1; bases outside the gene matches: 6. Germline lookup yields CDR1 KGHSH and CDR2 LQKENI. The CDR3 sequence is CASSQERGAGTDTQYF. The CDR3 nucleotides are TGTGCCAGCTCACAAGAGCGGGGGGCGGGCACAGATACGCAGTATTTT.

The rearrangement joins TRBV18 to TRBJ1-1; TRBD1 aligns across 10 bases. Germline CDR1 reads KGHSH; CDR2 reads LQKENI. The CDR3 has 17 residues. V was clipped by 3 bases and J by 3 bases; unmatched bases: 10. The CDR3 DNA is TGTGCCAGCTCACCCCCTGACAGGGGGCGGGATGACACTGAAGCTTTCTTT. Translation gives CASSPPDRGRDDTEAFF.

The chain is built from TRBV5-6 and TRBJ1-1, with 8 positions matching TRBD1. CDR3 size: 17 residues. After removal of 1 base from V and 3 bases from J, the junction contained 11 bases not matched to a gene. Per the germline V gene, CDR1 is SGHDT and CDR2 is YYEEEE. CDR3 amino acids: CASSLYQGAGQDTEAFF. DNA for the CDR3: TGTGCCAGCAGCTTGTATCAGGGGGCCGGCCAGGACACTGAAGCTTTCTTT.

A few counts support this clonotype. The J gene is TRBJ2-5, the V gene TRBV28; D remains ambiguous. The CDR3 totals 12 residues. V shed 1 base and J shed 1 base, with 1 base lying between them. The germline CDR1 and CDR2 sequences are MDHEN and SYDVKM. The CDR3 here is CASSLFQETQYF. The CDR3 nucleotides read TGTGCCAGCAGTTTATTCCAAGAGACCCAGTACTTC.

V and J are TRBV12-3 or TRBV12-4 and TRBJ1-2, with 8 bases matching TRBD1. The CDR3 contains 13 residues. Unmatched junction bases numbered 3, after V lost 3 bases and J lost 6 bases. CDR3 coding DNA: TGTGCCAGCAGTTTTCGGACAGGGAATGGCTACACCTTC. Protein product: CASSFRTGNGYTF.

This rearrangement joins TRBV28 to TRBJ2-7, with D possibly being TRBD2 (5 bases). V lost 4 bases to trimming and J lost 9 bases, with 10 bases between them. The CDR3 runs 11 residues. In germline, CDR1 is MDHEN, CDR2 SYDVKM. The CDR3 DNA reads as TGTGCCAGCAGTTACCGGGATTTGCAGTACTTC. Its translation: CASSYRDLQYF.

This rearrangement joins TRBV4-1 to TRBJ2-7; tentative D call: TRBD1 (5 bases). This CDR3 region has 15 residues. The ends were cut back, 4 bases at V and 4 bases at J, with 17 bases in the middle. CDR1 and CDR2 (germline): MGHRA, YSYEKL. The CDR3 DNA reads as TGCGCCAGCAGCCCCTACCAAGGGGCGAGGTACGAGCAGTACTTC. It codes for CASSPYQGARYEQYF.

This clonotype was counted between two and nine times. The V gene is TRBV12-3 or TRBV12-4, the J gene TRBJ1-3; D not resolved. The germline V and J ends were trimmed by 3 bases and 0 bases, with 12 bases remaining between them. This CDR3 region has 16 residues. The CDR3 DNA follows: TGTGCCAGCAGTTTTTGGATCCGGAGCTCTGGAAACACCATATATTTT. This sequence encodes CASSFWIRSSGNTIYF.

This chain connects TRBV4-1 to TRBJ1-6; 9 positions agree with TRBD1. This CDR3 region has 16 residues. Germline values: CDR1 MGHRA, CDR2 YSYEKL. Germline trimming cut 4 bases from V and 4 bases from J; bases unmatched to any gene: 5. Here the CDR3 DNA reads TGCGCCAGCAGCCTGAGGACAGGGGTTTATAATTCACCCCTCCACTTT. It is translated as CASSLRTGVYNSPLHF.

The CDR3 nucleotides are TGTGCCAGCAGCCAAGATAGGTCCCCTTCACCCCTCCACTTT. It yields the protein CASSQDRSPSPLHF. This sequence joins TRBV4-2 and TRBJ1-6; D not resolved. The V gene's germline CDR1 is LGHNA and CDR2 YNFKEQ. This CDR3 has 14 amino acids. V lost 0 bases and J 9 bases, leaving 9 bases between the germline ends.

A few counts support this clonotype. This chain joins TRBV14 and TRBJ1-4; D possibly corresponds to TRBD1 (5 bases). The ends were cut back, 2 bases at V and 8 bases at J, with 21 bases in the middle. The germline gives CDR1 SGHDN, CDR2 FVKESK. The CDR3 runs to 17 residues. The CDR3, as DNA: TGTGCCAGCAGCCAAAGTTGGACACGGTGGATGGAGGAAAAACTGTTTTTT. This sequence encodes CASSQSWTRWMEEKLFF.